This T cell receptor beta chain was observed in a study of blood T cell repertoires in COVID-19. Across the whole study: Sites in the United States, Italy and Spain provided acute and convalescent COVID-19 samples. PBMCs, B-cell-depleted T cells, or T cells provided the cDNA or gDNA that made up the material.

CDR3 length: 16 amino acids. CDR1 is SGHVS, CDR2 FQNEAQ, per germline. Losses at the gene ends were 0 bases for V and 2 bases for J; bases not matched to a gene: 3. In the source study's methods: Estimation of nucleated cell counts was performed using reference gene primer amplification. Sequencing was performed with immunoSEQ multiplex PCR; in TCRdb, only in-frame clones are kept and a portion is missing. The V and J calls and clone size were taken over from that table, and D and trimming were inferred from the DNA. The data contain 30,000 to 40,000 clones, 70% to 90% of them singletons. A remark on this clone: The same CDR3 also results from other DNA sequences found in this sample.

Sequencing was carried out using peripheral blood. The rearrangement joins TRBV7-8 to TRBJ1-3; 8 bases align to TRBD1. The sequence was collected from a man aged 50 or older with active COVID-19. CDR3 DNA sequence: TGTGCCAGCAGCTTAGCGCAGGGGGCGACTGGAAACACCATATATTTT. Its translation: CASSLAQGATGNTIYF.